Listed below are T cell receptor beta chains from one sample, sequenced in a study of cytomegalovirus exposure and HLA in healthy donors. Only in-frame clones appear in the TCRdb table, and some are missing; sequencing was by immunoSEQ multiplex PCR. The top ten hold over 6.5% of the sample, which has approximately 130,000 clones, 8.9% seen once. The specimen was PBMCs. These receptors were obtained from a woman in her 40s in good health and CMV-seropositive. The CDR3 runs from the conserved cysteine through the conserved F or W. D genes are given only for firm matches. Expanded clones get a size class; other rows say once, few or many, or leave the size out.

d_gene,j_gene,abundance,v_gene,CDR3nt,CDR3aa
TRBD1,TRBJ2-7,-,TRBV19,TGTGCCAGTAGCGGGACAGGGGTGAGTTTTCCACCATCCGAGCAGTACTTC,CASSGTGVSFPPSEQYF
-,TRBJ1-1,few,TRBV13,TGTGCCAGCAGCTTCCTAACGGGTCGGAGCACTGAAGCTTTCTTT,CASSFLTGRSTEAFF
-,TRBJ2-6,few,TRBV19,TGTGCCAGTAGTATAGTAGCAGGGGCTGGGGCCAACGTCCTGACTTTC,CASSIVAGAGANVLTF
TRBD1,TRBJ2-7,few,TRBV10-1,TGCGCCAGCAGTGAGACAGGGGCAAAGACCTACGAGCAGTACTTC,CASSETGAKTYEQYF
-,TRBJ1-1,few,TRBV4-1,TGCGCCAGCAGCCAAGTAGCCGGGGTCCGGGACACTGAAGCTTTCTTT,CASSQVAGVRDTEAFF
-,TRBJ1-2,few,TRBV6-5,TGTGCCAGCAGTTACTCTTGGCAGGGTGGGGGCTACACCTTC,CASSYSWQGGGYTF
-,TRBJ2-7,-,TRBV5-6,TGTGCCAGCAGCTCGGACAGCTACGAGCAGTACTTC,CASSSDSYEQYF
-,TRBJ1-1,few,TRBV29-1,TGCAGCGTTCGTGAGTTGAACACTGAAGCTTTCTTT,CSVRELNTEAFF
TRBD2,TRBJ2-5,few,TRBV18,TGTGCCAGCTCACCTCGTGGACTAGCGGGGGGTCAAGAGACCCAGTACTTC,CASSPRGLAGGQETQYF
TRBD1,TRBJ1-4,-,TRBV11-2,TGTGCCAGCAGCTCCGGGACAGCAACTAATGAAAAACTGTTTTTT,CASSSGTATNEKLFF
-,TRBJ1-3,few,TRBV28,TGTGCCAGCGGGCCATACTCTGGAAACACCATATATTTT,CASGPYSGNTIYF
TRBD2,TRBJ2-5,once,TRBV5-1,TGCGCCAGCAGCTTGACTAGCGGGGAGTCCACCCAGTACTTC,CASSLTSGESTQYF
TRBD2,TRBJ2-1,-,TRBV9,TGTGCCAGCAGCCACCGGACTAGCGGGGGGCCTGATTACAATGAGCAGTTCTTC,CASSHRTSGGPDYNEQFF
-,TRBJ2-5,-,TRBV29-1,TGCAGCGGGAGGGGCGGGCAAGAGACCCAGTACTTC,CSGRGGQETQYF
TRBD2,TRBJ2-2,-,TRBV5-1,TGCGCCAGCAGCCCGGCCGGGACTAGCACCGGGGAGCTGTTTTTT,CASSPAGTSTGELFF
TRBD2,TRBJ2-3,few,TRBV5-1,TGCGCCAGCAGTGTCAACAGCGGGGGGATAACAGATACGCAGTATTTT,CASSVNSGGITDTQYF
TRBD1,TRBJ2-7,-,TRBV6-5,TGTGCCAGCAGGGGGACAGGTTTCTACGAGCAGTACTTC,CASRGTGFYEQYF
-,TRBJ2-2,few,TRBV5-4,TGTGCCAGCAGCTTGGGGGGGGTTACCGGGGAGCTGTTTTTT,CASSLGGVTGELFF
TRBD2,TRBJ2-2,few,TRBV5-1,TGCGCCAGCAGCTTGGCCCAGCGGGGGGCGACGAACACCGGGGAGCTGTTTTTT,CASSLAQRGATNTGELFF
-,TRBJ2-3,-,TRBV7-3,TGTGCCAGCAGCCAAGGTTGGGGGGGGCGGGCAGATACGCAGTATTTT,CASSQGWGGRADTQYF
-,TRBJ2-1,few,TRBV2,TGTGCCAGCACCAAGGACTCGAGCTCCTACAATGAGCAGTTCTTC,CASTKDSSSYNEQFF
TRBD1,TRBJ1-6,-,TRBV7-8,TGTGCCAGCAGCTTGGACAGGGGGTTGGAAAATTCACCCCTCCACTTT,CASSLDRGLENSPLHF